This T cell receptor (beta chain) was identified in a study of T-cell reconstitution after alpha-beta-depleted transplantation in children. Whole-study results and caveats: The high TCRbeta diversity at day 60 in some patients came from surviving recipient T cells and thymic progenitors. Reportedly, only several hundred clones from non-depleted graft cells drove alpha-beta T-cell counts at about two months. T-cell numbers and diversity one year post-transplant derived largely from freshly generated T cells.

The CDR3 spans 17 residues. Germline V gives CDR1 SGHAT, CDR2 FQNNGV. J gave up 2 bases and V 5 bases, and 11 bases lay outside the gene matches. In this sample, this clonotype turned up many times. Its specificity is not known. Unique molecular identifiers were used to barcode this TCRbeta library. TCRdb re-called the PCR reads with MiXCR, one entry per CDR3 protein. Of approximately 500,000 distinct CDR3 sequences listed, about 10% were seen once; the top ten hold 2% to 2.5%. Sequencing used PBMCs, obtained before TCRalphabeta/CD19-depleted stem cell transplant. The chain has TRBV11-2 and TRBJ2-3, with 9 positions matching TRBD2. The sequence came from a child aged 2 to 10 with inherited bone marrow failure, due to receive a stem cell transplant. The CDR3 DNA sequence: TGTGCCAGCAGCGCAGAATTAGCGGGGGAACCCACAGATACGCAGTATTTT. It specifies CASSAELAGEPTDTQYF.